These T cell receptor beta chains were read from a single sample in a study of blood T cells in healthy people across ages. Using its own MiXCR run on the 5' RACE reads, TCRdb lists one record per CDR3 protein. The sample carries more than 750,000 distinct CDR3 sequences, approximately 32% recorded once. Another study also made use of these data, one on T cells of mothers and their children.

What was sequenced was blood. The receptor set was obtained from a woman in her 40s in good health. Each CDR3 is given with its conserved first and last residue. The D gene is left open where the match is weak. The listing skips clone size in some rows; elsewhere it reads once, few, many or a size class.

TRBV12-3/TRBV12-4	TRBJ2-7	.	TRBD1	CASSLEHYGTGLISEQYF	TGTGCCAGCAGTTTAGAACACTATGGGACAGGGCTTATTTCCGAGCAGTACTTC
TRBV20-1	TRBJ1-5	few	.	CSTRDVRSDQPQHF	TGCAGTACTAGAGATGTAAGGAGCGATCAGCCCCAGCATTTT
TRBV3-1	TRBJ2-1	few	.	CASSRGTGEQFF	TGTGCCAGCAGCCGGGGGACGGGTGAGCAGTTCTTC
TRBV28	TRBJ2-1	few	TRBD1	CASSSPRGPHNEQFF	TGTGCCAGCAGTTCCCCAAGGGGGCCCCACAATGAGCAGTTCTTC
TRBV11-2	TRBJ2-7	few	.	CASSPVRGPFSYEQYF	TGTGCCAGCAGCCCAGTGCGGGGGCCTTTCTCCTACGAGCAGTACTTC
TRBV5-6	TRBJ2-5	.	.	CASSLSGQGETRYF	TGTGCCAGCAGCTTGTCGGGACAAGGGGAGACCCGGTACTTC
TRBV5-1	TRBJ1-4	.	.	CASSLTGGRGNEKLFF	TGCGCCAGCAGCTTAACAGGAGGGCGCGGGAATGAAAAACTGTTTTTT
TRBV4-3	TRBJ2-1	.	TRBD2	CASSQDSGLAGDVQFF	TGCGCCAGCAGCCAAGATTCGGGACTAGCGGGGGATGTGCAGTTCTTC
TRBV18	TRBJ1-2	once	.	CASSPISGNGNYGYTF	TGTGCCAGCTCACCAATCTCTGGCAACGGCAACTATGGCTACACCTTC
TRBV29-1	TRBJ2-1	few	.	CSVKELGARNEQFF	TGCAGCGTTAAGGAGCTCGGGGCAAGGAATGAGCAGTTCTTC
TRBV4-3	TRBJ2-1	.	.	CASSQDRSGTYNEQFF	TGCGCCAGCAGCCAAGACCGCTCCGGGACTTATAATGAGCAGTTCTTC
TRBV29-1	TRBJ1-2	many	.	CSVEVGRGIGYTF	TGCAGCGTTGAAGTCGGAAGGGGGATTGGCTACACCTTC
TRBV5-5	TRBJ1-2	.	TRBD1	CASSWDSANYGYTF	TGTGCCAGCAGCTGGGACAGTGCTAACTATGGCTACACCTTC
TRBV20-1	TRBJ2-1	.	TRBD2	CSAASGSLYNEQFF	TGCAGTGCCGCAAGCGGGAGCCTCTACAATGAGCAGTTCTTC
TRBV12-3/TRBV12-4	TRBJ2-7	many	.	CASSFRGGPYEQYF	TGTGCCAGCAGCTTCAGAGGGGGACCCTACGAGCAGTACTTC
TRBV6-2/TRBV6-3	TRBJ2-3	.	TRBD2	CASSYRGLADSTDTQYF	TGTGCCAGCAGTTACCGTGGACTAGCGGATAGCACAGATACGCAGTATTTT
TRBV7-2	TRBJ1-1	.	TRBD1	CASSYLPRGPEAMNTEAFF	TGTGCCAGCAGCTACCTCCCGAGGGGGCCAGAGGCCATGAACACTGAAGCTTTCTTT
TRBV5-1	TRBJ1-1	few	.	CASSPGQSGEAFF	TGCGCCAGCAGCCCCGGACAGAGTGGTGAAGCTTTCTTT
TRBV20-1	TRBJ2-7	many	TRBD1	CSAEVRDRGRFEQYF	TGCAGTGCTGAAGTCCGGGACAGGGGGCGGTTCGAGCAGTACTTC
TRBV5-1	TRBJ1-1	few	.	CASSLGEGLEAFF	TGCGCCAGCAGCTTGGGGGAAGGATTAGAAGCTTTCTTT
TRBV28	TRBJ2-7	.	.	CASRRDDTYEQYF	TGTGCCAGCAGGAGGGACGACACCTACGAGCAGTACTTC
TRBV2	TRBJ2-3	.	TRBD2	CASSVESGGEPSTDTQYF	TGTGCCAGCAGTGTGGAAAGCGGGGGGGAACCGAGCACAGATACGCAGTATTTT
TRBV5-1	TRBJ2-7	.	TRBD1	CASSVKQGSGEQYF	TGCGCCAGCAGCGTAAAACAGGGGTCCGGTGAGCAGTACTTC
TRBV28	TRBJ2-5	.	TRBD2	CVSQTSGGRQTQYF	TGTGTGTCGCAGACTAGCGGGGGCCGTCAGACCCAGTACTTC
TRBV9	TRBJ2-1	.	TRBD2	CASSVDASGGMGEQFF	TGTGCCAGCAGCGTAGACGCTAGCGGGGGTATGGGTGAGCAGTTCTTC
TRBV11-2	TRBJ1-1	once	.	CASSLGLQGEAFF	TGTGCCAGCAGCTTAGGTCTGCAGGGAGAAGCTTTCTTT
TRBV10-3	TRBJ2-7	many	TRBD1	CAISEGQERWEQYF	TGTGCCATCAGTGAGGGACAGGAAAGATGGGAGCAGTACTTC